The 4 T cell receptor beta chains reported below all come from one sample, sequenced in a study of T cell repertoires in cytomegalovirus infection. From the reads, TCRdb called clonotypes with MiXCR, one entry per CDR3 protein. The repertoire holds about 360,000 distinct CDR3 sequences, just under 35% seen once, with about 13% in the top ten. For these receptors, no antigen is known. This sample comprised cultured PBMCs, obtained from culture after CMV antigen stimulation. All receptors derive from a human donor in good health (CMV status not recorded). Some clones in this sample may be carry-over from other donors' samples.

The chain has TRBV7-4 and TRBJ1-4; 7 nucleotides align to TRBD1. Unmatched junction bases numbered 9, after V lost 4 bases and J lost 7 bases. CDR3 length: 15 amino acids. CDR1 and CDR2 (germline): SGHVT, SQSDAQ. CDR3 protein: CASSSETGSSEKLFF. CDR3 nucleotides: TGTGCCAGCAGCTCCGAGACAGGGTCAAGTGAAAAACTGTTTTTT.

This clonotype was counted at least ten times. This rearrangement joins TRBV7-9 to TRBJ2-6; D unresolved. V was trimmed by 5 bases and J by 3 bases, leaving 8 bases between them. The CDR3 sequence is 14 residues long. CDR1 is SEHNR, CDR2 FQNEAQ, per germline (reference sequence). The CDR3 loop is CASSPPIGANVLTF. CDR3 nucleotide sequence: TGTGCCAGCAGCCCCCCAATTGGGGCCAACGTCCTGACTTTC.

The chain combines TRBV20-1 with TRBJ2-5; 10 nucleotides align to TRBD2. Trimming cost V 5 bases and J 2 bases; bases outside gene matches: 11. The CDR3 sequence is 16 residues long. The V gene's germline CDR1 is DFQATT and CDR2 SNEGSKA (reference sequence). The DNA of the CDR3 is TGCAGTGCTGGGCGATCTAGCGGGAGTTGGCAAGAGACCCAGTACTTC. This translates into CSAGRSSGSWQETQYF.

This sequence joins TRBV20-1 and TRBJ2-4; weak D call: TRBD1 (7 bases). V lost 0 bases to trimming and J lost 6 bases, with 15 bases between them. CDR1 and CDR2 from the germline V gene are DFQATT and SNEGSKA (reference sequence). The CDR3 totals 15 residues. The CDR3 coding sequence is TGCAGTGCTAGAGATCGCGAGCAGGGGGGAAACATTCAGTACTTC. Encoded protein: CSARDREQGGNIQYF.